These 27 T cell receptor beta chains were all obtained from the same sample, sequenced in a study of beta chain features in type 1 diabetes. Expressed TCRB transcripts got sequenced, as all isolated RNA was reverse transcribed. Repertoires were generated with immunoSEQ multiplex PCR, while TCRdb's copy carries only in-frame clones and drops some. The sample has a few hundred thousand clones, more than 11% seen once. Input material: naive CD4+ T cells from blood. All receptors derive from a man younger than 40 in good health.

The V gene is TRBV5-1, the J gene TRBJ2-6; the D gene is possibly TRBD1 (6 bases). The CDR3 spans 15 residues. The V and J ends lost 5 bases and 8 bases respectively, with 17 bases between them. The germline gives CDR1 SGHRS, CDR2 YFSETQ. Written as DNA, the CDR3 is TGCGCCAGCAGACCTATCCAACAGGGTACCAACGTCCTGACTTTC. Residues: CASRPIQQGTNVLTF.

This clone was seen more than once but under ten times. The V and J genes are TRBV7-9 and TRBJ1-6; a weak D match, TRBD1 (6 bases). Trimming left V 11 bases short and J 4 bases short, with 18 bases between. The V gene's germline CDR1 is SEHNR and CDR2 FQNEAQ (reference sequence). The CDR3 is 15 amino acids. This CDR3 reads CAGRDLDSYNSPLHF. CDR3 in DNA: TGTGCCGGAAGGGACTTGGACAGTTATAATTCACCCCTCCACTTT.

V is TRBV30 and J is TRBJ1-2, with D maybe TRBD1 (6 bases). V lost 5 bases and J lost 5, with 9 bases in between. In germline, CDR1 is GTSNPN, CDR2 SVGIG (reference sequence). The CDR3 extends over 11 amino acids. This CDR3 is CAWDRKYGYTF. The CDR3 nucleotides read TGTGCCTGGGACAGGAAATATGGCTACACCTTC. Looking up the rest from reference TRBV30 and TRBJ1-2 gives the full variable domain: SQTIHQWPATLVQPVGSPLSLECTVEGTSNPNLYWYRQAAGRGLQLLFYSVGIGQISSEVPQNLSASRPQDRQFILSSKKLLLSDSGFYLCAWDRKYGYTFGSGTRLTVV.

The count of this clone is one. This rearrangement joins TRBV5-1 to TRBJ2-5; TRBD2 aligns across 14 bases. V trimming: 3 bases; J trimming: 2 bases; junction bases outside the gene matches: 6. This CDR3 has 17 amino acids. Looked up from germline, CDR1 is SGHRS and CDR2 is YFSETQ. The CDR3 DNA sequence: TGCGCCAGCAGCTCCACTGGGACTAGCGGGGGACAAGAGACCCAGTACTTC. Translation gives CASSSTGTSGGQETQYF.

The chain links TRBV4-1 to TRBJ2-7; D remains ambiguous. V lost 3 bases to trimming and J lost 6 bases, with 9 bases between them. The CDR3 is 12 amino acids. Germline V gene lookup returns CDR1 MGHRA and CDR2 YSYEKL. The CDR3 reads CASSHPQAEQYF. The CDR3 region has the DNA TGCGCCAGCAGCCACCCCCAGGCCGAGCAGTACTTC.

This clone was counted between two and nine times. The rearrangement joins TRBV7-3 to TRBJ2-1, with 13 nucleotides matching TRBD2. CDR3 length: 15 residues. V lost 5 bases and J lost 9; bases outside the gene matches: 7. Germline V gene sequence: CDR1 SGHTA, CDR2 FQGTGA. The CDR3 coding sequence is TGTGCCAGCAGCCCATCGGGGACTAGCGGGATTGAGCAGTTCTTC. Protein product: CASSPSGTSGIEQFF.

About this clone itself: Other DNA sequences of this sample code for an identical CDR3. J is TRBJ2-2 and V is TRBV30; D possibly corresponds to TRBD1 (5 bases). The germline V and J ends were trimmed by 0 bases and 6 bases, with 8 bases remaining between them. Germline loops: CDR1 GTSNPN, CDR2 SVGIG (reference sequence). The CDR3 totals 13 residues. The DNA of the CDR3 is TGTGCCTGGAGTGTCTCAGGGTCCGGGGAGCTGTTTTTT. This codes for CAWSVSGSGELFF.

This rearrangement joins TRBV7-2 to TRBJ2-5; D remains ambiguous. CDR3 size: 16 residues. V dropped 1 base and J dropped 5 bases, with 17 bases sitting between them. Germline V gene lookup returns CDR1 SGHTA and CDR2 FQGNSA. CDR3 region: CASSLEGRRLGETQYF. CDR3 nucleotides: TGTGCCAGCAGCTTAGAAGGACGCCGCCTAGGGGAGACCCAGTACTTC.

This chain joins TRBV7-2 and TRBJ1-1, with D tentatively TRBD1 (5 bases). V gave up 5 bases and J gave up 5 bases, with 18 bases separating them. Per the germline V gene, CDR1 is SGHTA and CDR2 is FQGNSA. The CDR3 length is 15 residues. This CDR3 is CASSPSGGVWTEAFF. CDR3 bases: TGTGCCAGCAGCCCCTCCGGGGGAGTGTGGACTGAAGCTTTCTTT.

The V gene is TRBV30, the J gene TRBJ1-1; no reliable D call. CDR3 length: 11 amino acids. V was shortened by 1 base and J by 11 bases, with 11 bases between the two germline ends. CDR1 and CDR2 from the germline V gene are GTSNPN and SVGIG (reference sequence). CDR3 loop: CAWSAKRQAFF. The CDR3 region has the DNA TGTGCCTGGAGTGCCAAAAGGCAGGCTTTCTTT.

The gene calls are TRBV7-9 and TRBJ1-4; the match to TRBD1 covers 7 bases. The CDR3 consists of 15 residues. Germline V gene sequence: CDR1 SEHNR, CDR2 FQNEAQ (reference sequence). The ends lost 5 bases at V and 8 bases at J; junction bases unmatched: 11. As DNA, the CDR3 is TGTGCCAGCAGCCTCCCGACAGGGATTAGCGAAAAACTGTTTTTT. As protein: CASSLPTGISEKLFF.

This clone was counted a few times. The chain links TRBV7-9 to TRBJ2-1; D gene ambiguous. Per germline, CDR1 SEHNR and CDR2 FQNEAQ (reference sequence). V dropped 1 base and J dropped 13 bases, with 11 bases sitting between them. The CDR3 consists of 12 residues. The CDR3 sequence is CASSLGQRAQFF. The CDR3, as DNA: TGTGCCAGCAGCTTAGGGCAAAGGGCCCAGTTCTTC.

This clone was counted between two and nine times. The chain has TRBV9 and TRBJ1-2; D is possibly TRBD1 (5 bases). Trimming took off 4 bases at V and 5 bases at J, with 15 bases between the two ends. Germline V gene data show CDR1 as SGDLS and CDR2 as YYNGEE. The CDR3 spans 14 residues. Here the CDR3 reads CASSPSRTPYGYTF. The CDR3 DNA reads TGTGCCAGCAGCCCCTCTAGGACACCGTATGGCTACACCTTC.

The gene calls are TRBV5-1 and TRBJ2-3; D is uncertain. The CDR3 loop spans 14 amino acids. The V end was cut by 3 bases, the J end by 0 bases, with 8 bases between. Germline V gene lookup returns CDR1 SGHRS and CDR2 YFSETQ. CDR3 coding DNA: TGCGCCAGCAGCTGGCGAACTAGCACAGATACGCAGTATTTT. It translates to CASSWRTSTDTQYF. Full variable domain (missing parts from reference TRBV5-1 and TRBJ2-3): KAGVTQTPRYLIKTRGQQVTLSCSPISGHRSVSWYQQTPGQGLQFLFEYFSETQRNKGNFPGRFSGRQFSNSRSEMNVSTLELGDSALYLCASSWRTSTDTQYFGPGTRLTVL.

This chain uses TRBV6-5 with TRBJ1-5; D remains unclear. Germline CDR1 is MNHEY and CDR2 is SVGAGI. This CDR3 region has 15 residues. V lost 11 bases and J lost 7, with 24 bases in between. The CDR3 DNA sequence: TGTGCCCGATACCCGACCAGCGCTACATGCCAGCCCCAGCATTTT. As protein: CARYPTSATCQPQHF.

This clone was seen more than once but under ten times. V is TRBV5-4 and J is TRBJ2-3; TRBD1 matches 8 bases. Germline CDR1 SGHNT, CDR2 YYREEE (reference sequence). The CDR3 sequence is 18 residues long. The ends lost 4 bases at V and 1 base at J; junction bases unmatched: 14. CDR3 coding DNA: TGTGCCAGCAGCAGATCAGGGGGCGGTTTAGTAGGCACAGATACGCAGTATTTT. Translation: CASSRSGGGLVGTDTQYF.

The chain joins TRBV5-1 to TRBJ1-2, with D unclear. Germline V gene data show CDR1 as SGHRS and CDR2 as YFSETQ. This CDR3 is built from 15 residues. V was pared by 4 bases and J by 2 bases, with 15 bases between. The DNA of the CDR3 is TGCGCCAGCAGCATGAGTATCGGGCAGAACTATGGCTACACCTTC. Its protein product is CASSMSIGQNYGYTF.

This clone was detected a few times. CDR3 protein: CASSRGTDYSPLHF. CDR3 nucleotides: TGTGCCAGCAGCCGGGGGACGGACTATTCACCCCTCCACTTT. The chain uses TRBV5-4 and TRBJ1-6; possibly TRBD1 for D (5 bases). V shed 4 bases and J shed 8 bases, with 13 bases lying between them. Germline V gene lookup returns CDR1 SGHNT and CDR2 YYREEE (reference sequence). CDR3 length: 14 residues.

This clone turned up a few times. The V gene is TRBV5-6, the J gene TRBJ1-1; D is unclear. The V and J ends lost 2 bases and 8 bases respectively, with 7 bases between them. Germline-derived CDR1 and CDR2 are SGHDT and YYEEEE. The CDR3 extends over 11 amino acids. DNA for the CDR3: TGTGCCAGCAGCTTCTTTCGGGAAGCTTTCTTT. It codes for CASSFFREAFF.

This clone turned up a few times. V usage is TRBV10-3 and J usage is TRBJ2-4; no definite D call. Trimming shortened V by 0 bases and J by 0 bases, and 9 bases separated the two germline ends. The CDR3 length is 16 residues. CDR1 and CDR2 from the germline V gene are ENHRY and SYGVKD. This CDR3 reads CAISESIPLAKNIQYF. The CDR3 DNA reads TGTGCCATCAGTGAGTCGATCCCACTAGCCAAAAACATTCAGTACTTC.

In its sample, this clone was seen a few times. The V gene is TRBV2, the J gene TRBJ2-1; the D call may be TRBD1 or TRBD2 (6 bases each). Trimming removed 5 bases from V and 0 bases from J, with 14 bases in between. CDR1 and CDR2 from the germline V gene are SNHLY and FYNNEI. CDR3 length: 16 amino acids. CDR3 amino acids: CASSLRGAISYNEQFF. DNA of the CDR3: TGTGCCAGCAGTCTGAGGGGGGCGATCTCCTACAATGAGCAGTTCTTC.

With regard to this clone: Other DNA sequences from this sample encode an identical CDR3 as well. The V gene is TRBV7-2, the J gene TRBJ2-7; D is uncertain. This CDR3 comprises 11 residues. From germline, CDR1 is SGHTA and CDR2 FQGNSA. V lost 5 bases and J lost 4, with 6 bases in between. CDR3 loop: CASSLLYEQYF. CDR3 DNA sequence: TGTGCCAGCAGCCTACTATACGAGCAGTACTTC.

The rearrangement joins TRBV15 to TRBJ2-7; 8 nucleotides align to TRBD2. This CDR3 spans 19 amino acids. Germline-derived CDR1 and CDR2 are LNHNV and YYDKDF (reference sequence). After removal of 3 bases from V and 3 bases from J, the junction contained 19 bases not matched to a gene. Written as DNA, the CDR3 is TGTGCCACCAGCAGGGACGGGGCTTCGGCGGGAGGACCCTACTACGAGCAGTACGTC. Protein product: CATSRDGASAGGPYYEQYV.

The chain employs TRBV9 and TRBJ2-3; 7 bases match TRBD2. Germline trimming cut 4 bases from V and 2 bases from J; bases unmatched to any gene: 4. The CDR3 contains 14 residues. Looked up from germline, CDR1 is SGDLS and CDR2 is YYNGEE. The CDR3 coding sequence is TGTGCCAGCAGCCAAGCGGGACCCACAGATACGCAGTATTTT. Encoded protein: CASSQAGPTDTQYF. The full variable domain, with the rest looked up from reference TRBV9 and TRBJ2-3, is DSGVTQTPKHLITATGQRVTLRCSPRSGDLSVYWYQQSLDQGLQFLIQYYNGEERAKGNILERFSAQQFPDLHSELNLSSLELGDSALYFCASSQAGPTDTQYFGPGTRLTVL.

This clone appeared a few times. The same CDR3 arises from other DNA sequences in this sample as well. The genes are TRBV7-2 and TRBJ1-5, with 8 bases identical to TRBD1. Looked up from germline, CDR1 is SGHTA and CDR2 is FQGNSA. The CDR3 covers 13 residues. V lost 3 bases and J lost 5; bases outside the gene matches: 0. CDR3 bases: TGTGCCAGCAGCTTGGACAGGGATCAGCCCCAGCATTTT. It codes for CASSLDRDQPQHF.

This clone turned up a few times. J is TRBJ1-5 and V is TRBV6-6; unclear D gene. This CDR3 has 14 residues. V was cut by 6 bases and J by 6 bases, with 15 bases left in between. Germline V gene lookup returns CDR1 MNHNY and CDR2 SVGAGI (reference sequence). The CDR3 here is CASRNVAGGQPQHF. CDR3 DNA sequence: TGTGCCAGCAGAAACGTCGCGGGAGGTCAGCCCCAGCATTTT.

This chain joins TRBV7-9 and TRBJ1-5, with TRBD1 matching 8 bases. Germline lookup yields CDR1 SEHNR and CDR2 FQNEAQ (reference sequence). Germline trimming cut 4 bases from V and 10 bases from J; bases unmatched to any gene: 6. CDR3 length: 13 amino acids. The CDR3 nucleotides read TGTGCCAGCAGCTGGGGACAGGCCGACCCCCAGCATTTT. Amino acids: CASSWGQADPQHF.